The rows below give T cell receptor beta chains drawn from one sample of a study of T-cell reconstitution after alpha-beta-depleted transplantation in children. In TCRdb, the PCR reads were re-called with MiXCR into one record per CDR3 protein. This table has 700,000 to 850,000 distinct CDR3 sequences, 15% to 20% appearing once. Sequenced material: PBMCs, mostly from graft donor cells, taken 360 days after TCRalphabeta/CD19-depleted stem cell transplant. All receptors come from a male patient younger than 18 who had a stem cell transplant for acute lymphoblastic leukemia, so the T cells may come from the graft donor. The CDR3 runs from the conserved cysteine through the conserved F or W. D genes are given only for firm matches. Size tells how often a clone was seen (once, few, many) or the class of an expanded clone, and some rows leave it out.

.	TRBV4-1	.	TRBJ2-3	TGCGCCAGCAGCCAAGATATGGCTGCGCCAGGGAGGTTATCGGATACGCAGTATTTT	CASSQDMAAPGRLSDTQYF
.	TRBV19	.	TRBJ2-1	TGTGCCAGTAGGCTGAGGGATTCCTACAATGAGCAGTTCTTC	CASRLRDSYNEQFF
TRBD2	TRBV20-1	many	TRBJ2-1	TGCAGTGCCCCGAGAGGGAGCAGCGGGAGCTATGAGCAGTTCTTC	CSAPRGSSGSYEQFF
TRBD1	TRBV4-1	once	TRBJ2-7	TGCGCCAGCAGCCAGATGGGCGACAGGGATGCCGAGCAGTACTTC	CASSQMGDRDAEQYF
TRBD2	TRBV4-2	many	TRBJ2-1	TGTGCCAGCAGCCGCCCTATCCCGACTAGCGAGGGATTGAATGAGCAGTTCTTC	CASSRPIPTSEGLNEQFF
.	TRBV12-3/TRBV12-4	.	TRBJ2-7	TGTGCCAGCAGTTTTTCCAGGGGCCACGAGCAGTACTTC	CASSFSRGHEQYF
TRBD2	TRBV7-9	few	TRBJ2-1	TGTGCCAGCAGCCCCCGATTTGCGGGAGGGAACAATGAGCAGTTCTTC	CASSPRFAGGNNEQFF
TRBD1	TRBV29-1	few	TRBJ2-1	TGCAGCTTCACAGGGGTTACAAATGAGCAGTTCTTC	CSFTGVTNEQFF
TRBD2	TRBV27	.	TRBJ2-1	TGTGCCAGCACCCCGGGACTAGACCGTTATGAGCAGTTCTTC	CASTPGLDRYEQFF
.	TRBV10-2	.	TRBJ2-3	TGCGCCAGCGCGACCATAGATACGCAGTATTTT	CASATIDTQYF
.	TRBV7-9	few	TRBJ2-7	TGTGCCAGCAGCTTAAAGCGGTCGCACTACGAGCAGTACTTC	CASSLKRSHYEQYF
.	TRBV9	few	TRBJ2-3	TGTGCCAGCAACCGGGACTCGTCGAGCACAGATACGCAGTATTTT	CASNRDSSSTDTQYF
.	TRBV7-2	.	TRBJ2-3	TGTGCCAGCAGCTTAAAGTTTAGGGTTGTCCCGCAGTATTTT	CASSLKFRVVPQYF
TRBD2	TRBV27	few	TRBJ2-1	TGTGCCACCGTAGCGGGAGGTGGCAATGAGCAGTTCTTC	CATVAGGGNEQFF
TRBD2	TRBV29-1	.	TRBJ2-7	TGCAGCGTTGCTGGGACTAGCGGGAGCAACGAGCAGTACTTC	CSVAGTSGSNEQYF
.	TRBV6-1	.	TRBJ1-1	TGTGCCAGCCGTGGTCGGCAGGCCCCGTGGAACACTGAAGCTTTCTTT	CASRGRQAPWNTEAFF
.	TRBV29-1	many	TRBJ1-1	TGCAGCGTTGACAGGGCAAGGACTGAAGCTTTCTTT	CSVDRARTEAFF
TRBD1	TRBV5-1	few	TRBJ2-5	TGCGCCAGCAGCTTGAGGTCAGGGGGTTGTGAGACCCAGTACTTC	CASSLRSGGCETQYF
.	TRBV7-6	.	TRBJ2-1	TGTGCCAGCAGCTTACTGGGACAGATAGGGACTGGTGAGCAGTTCTTC	CASSLLGQIGTGEQFF
.	TRBV7-7	few	TRBJ2-5	TGTGCCAGCAGCGCAGGACAGGGAGGGTTCGGGGAGACCCAGTACTTC	CASSAGQGGFGETQYF
.	TRBV6-5	.	TRBJ1-1	TGTGCCAGCAGTTACGGGTACAGGAACACTGAAGCTTTCTTT	CASSYGYRNTEAFF
TRBD2	TRBV7-9	.	TRBJ2-1	TGTGCCAGCAGCACAGCACCGGTGGGGGGGTACAATGAGCAGTTCTTC	CASSTAPVGGYNEQFF
.	TRBV29-1	.	TRBJ2-5	TGCAGCACTAGGACAGGGAGGGGTTCTCAGTACTTC	CSTRTGRGSQYF
TRBD1	TRBV4-1	few	TRBJ2-7	TGCGCCAGCAGCCAAGCAGGGACAGGGTTATACGAGCAGTACTTC	CASSQAGTGLYEQYF
.	TRBV3-1	.	TRBJ2-3	TGTGCCAGCAGCCAATTCGTCCTTGTGACTTCGGGGCCAGATACGCAGTATTTT	CASSQFVLVTSGPDTQYF
.	TRBV5-1	.	TRBJ1-6	TGCGCCAGCAGCGGCGGGACGCCTAGGGCTTCACCCCTCCACTTT	CASSGGTPRASPLHF
.	TRBV5-1	few	TRBJ2-7	TGCGCCAGCAGCTTGGTCGCGGGACCTCTCTACGAGCAGTACTTC	CASSLVAGPLYEQYF
TRBD2	TRBV10-2	few	TRBJ2-7	TGCGCCAGCAGGGGACTAGCGGGCGACTACGAGCAGTACTTC	CASRGLAGDYEQYF
.	TRBV7-3	.	TRBJ2-2	TGTGCCAGCGGTCCGACTAACGTCGGCGGGGAGCTGTTTTTT	CASGPTNVGGELFF
TRBD2	TRBV5-1	many	TRBJ2-3	TGCGCCAGCAGACTAGCGGGAGGTACAGATACGCAGTATTTT	CASRLAGGTDTQYF
TRBD2	TRBV27	few	TRBJ2-1	TGTGCCAGCCGTGGAGGACTAGGGAGATGGGATGAGCAGTTCTTC	CASRGGLGRWDEQFF
TRBD1	TRBV19	.	TRBJ1-1	TGTGCCAGTAGTACAAAACAGGGGGTGAACACTGAAGCTTTCTTT	CASSTKQGVNTEAFF
TRBD2	TRBV20-1	many	TRBJ2-1	TGCAGTGCCGTCTCTCGGACTAGTGGGTCCAATGAGCAGTTCTTC	CSAVSRTSGSNEQFF
.	TRBV7-9	.	TRBJ1-5	TGTGTCCTGACGCAGGGGCTCTCAATTCAGCCCCAGCATTTT	CVLTQGLSIQPQHF
TRBD2	TRBV5-1	few	TRBJ2-5	TGCGCCAGCAGACCAAATAGCGGGAGGATTCAAGAGACCCAGTACTTC	CASRPNSGRIQETQYF
.	TRBV5-1	few	TRBJ2-1	TGCGCCAGCAGCCGTTTGCTCTCGGACAATCATGAGCAGTTCTTC	CASSRLLSDNHEQFF
TRBD1	TRBV4-1	few	TRBJ2-7	TGCGCCAGCAGCCAAGTAGGGACAGGGACCGGCCACGAGCAGTACTTC	CASSQVGTGTGHEQYF
TRBD1	TRBV18	.	TRBJ2-3	TGTGCCAGCTCACCATACGGGACAGGCACAGATACGCAGTATTTT	CASSPYGTGTDTQYF
TRBD2	TRBV5-6	few	TRBJ2-7	TGTGCCAGCAGCTTGGCGGGTCTAGCGGAGAGCTCCTACGAGCAGTACTTC	CASSLAGLAESSYEQYF
TRBD2	TRBV5-1	few	TRBJ2-3	TGCGCCAGCAGCCCCTCATACGGGCTAGCGGGAGTAAGAGGAGATACGCAGTATTTT	CASSPSYGLAGVRGDTQYF
TRBD2	TRBV7-6	.	TRBJ2-5	TGTGCCAGCAGCTTAGTGTTTAGGGCGGGAGGAAAGACCCAGTACTTC	CASSLVFRAGGKTQYF